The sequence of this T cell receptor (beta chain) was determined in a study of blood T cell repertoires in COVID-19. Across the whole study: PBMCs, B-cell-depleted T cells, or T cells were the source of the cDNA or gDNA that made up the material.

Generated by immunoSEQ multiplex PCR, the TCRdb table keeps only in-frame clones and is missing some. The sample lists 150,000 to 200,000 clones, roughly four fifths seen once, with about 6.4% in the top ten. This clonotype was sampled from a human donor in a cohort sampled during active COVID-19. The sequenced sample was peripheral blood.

This chain's CDR3 is CASSWRWVRGANVLTF. CDR3 coding DNA: TGTGCCAGCAGCTGGAGATGGGTACGGGGGGCCAACGTCCTGACTTTC. The chain is built from TRBV9 and TRBJ2-6; D is ambiguous. CDR3 length equals 16 residues. Germline lookup yields CDR1 SGDLS and CDR2 YYNGEE. Trimming shortened V by 4 bases and J by 4 bases, and 15 bases separated the two germline ends.